These T cell receptor beta chains were read from a single sample in a study of T cell responses to AZD1222 COVID-19 vaccine. TCRdb's copy holds only in-frame clones and misses some; the assay was immunoSEQ multiplex PCR. The table has about 150,000 clones, roughly 91% seen once; the top ten hold under 1.5%. The sequencing here drew on peripheral blood, taken on day 0 of AZD1222 vaccination. Receptors were obtained from an adult in good health. Each CDR3 is given with its conserved first and last residue. D genes are given only for firm matches. Expanded clones are given a class, and other clones once, few, many or no size at all.

V gene: TRBV7-6; clone size: -; D gene: -; J gene: TRBJ1-5; CDR3 DNA: TGTGCCAGCAGCTCAGCAAATCAGCCCCAGCATTTT; CDR3 protein: CASSSANQPQHF
V gene: TRBV9; clone size: -; D gene: TRBD1; J gene: TRBJ1-2; CDR3 DNA: TGTGCCAGCAGCGTAGGAGGGACAGGGGAATTTTATGGCTACACCTTC; CDR3 protein: CASSVGGTGEFYGYTF
V gene: TRBV27; clone size: -; D gene: TRBD1; J gene: TRBJ2-3; CDR3 DNA: TGTGCCAGCAGAGGGACAGGGGGCGTTGATACGCAGTATTTT; CDR3 protein: CASRGTGGVDTQYF
V gene: TRBV7-6; clone size: once; D gene: TRBD2; J gene: TRBJ2-3; CDR3 DNA: TGTGCCAGCAGCTTACCCCTTCGGTCTAGCGGGGGGGACCCAGATACGCAGTATTTT; CDR3 protein: CASSLPLRSSGGDPDTQYF
V gene: TRBV12-5; clone size: -; D gene: -; J gene: TRBJ1-1; CDR3 DNA: TGTGCTAGTGGTTTAGGGGGAGAGAACACTGAAGCTTTCTTT; CDR3 protein: CASGLGGENTEAFF
V gene: TRBV6-5; clone size: -; D gene: -; J gene: TRBJ1-5; CDR3 DNA: TGTGCCAGCAGCTCCCTTGGGGATCAGCCCCAGCATTTT; CDR3 protein: CASSSLGDQPQHF
V gene: TRBV19; clone size: -; D gene: -; J gene: TRBJ1-5; CDR3 DNA: TGTGCCAGTACTGAGTCAATAATACAGCCCCAGCATTTT; CDR3 protein: CASTESIIQPQHF
V gene: TRBV4-3; clone size: -; D gene: -; J gene: TRBJ2-7; CDR3 DNA: TGCGCCAGCAGCCAAGCCCAGGGGTTGTACGAGCAGTACTTC; CDR3 protein: CASSQAQGLYEQYF
V gene: TRBV5-1; clone size: -; D gene: -; J gene: TRBJ2-2; CDR3 DNA: TGCGCCAGCAGCTTGGGGCTCTTGGAGGGGGAGCTGTTTTTT; CDR3 protein: CASSLGLLEGELFF
V gene: TRBV7-6; clone size: -; D gene: TRBD2; J gene: TRBJ2-5; CDR3 DNA: TGTGCCAGCAGCCGTCTAGCGGGGGTGGGAGAGACCCAGTACTTC; CDR3 protein: CASSRLAGVGETQYF
V gene: TRBV7-2; clone size: -; D gene: -; J gene: TRBJ1-2; CDR3 DNA: TGTGCCAGCAGCTTAGCGCAGGGCAGCTACTATGGCTACACCTTC; CDR3 protein: CASSLAQGSYYGYTF
V gene: TRBV19; clone size: -; D gene: -; J gene: TRBJ1-2; CDR3 DNA: TGTGCCAGTAGTATCCTATCGGGCGGTTATGGCTACACCTTC; CDR3 protein: CASSILSGGYGYTF
V gene: TRBV28; clone size: -; D gene: TRBD1; J gene: TRBJ2-7; CDR3 DNA: TGTGCCACCGACAGGGGTACCGTAGGCACCTACGAGCAGTACTTC; CDR3 protein: CATDRGTVGTYEQYF